A single sample gave rise to the 27 T cell receptor beta chains below, sequenced in a study of response to subunit inactivated influenza vaccine. TCRdb re-analysed the RT-PCR reads in MiXCR, keeping a single row per CDR3 protein. The data hold approximately 680,000 distinct CDR3 sequences, with approximately 14% observed a single time. Source: PBMCs from blood, taken 11 to 12 days after vaccination. The receptors were sampled from a man aged 50 to 60 who received an inactivated influenza vaccine.

This clonotype was detected a few times. The chain employs TRBV4-3 and TRBJ2-7, with 10 bases lining up with TRBD2. The CDR3 extends over 19 amino acids. Germline trimming cut 1 base from V and 4 bases from J; bases unmatched to any gene: 16. CDR1 and CDR2 (germline): LGHNA, YSLEER. CDR3 DNA: TGCGCCAGCAGCCAAGGTCTTGTTGGGACTAGCGCCTCAGGGTACGAGCAGTACTTC. It yields the protein CASSQGLVGTSASGYEQYF.

This clonotype was observed a handful of times. The CDR3 nucleotides are TGTGCCAGCAGCTTTAGCATTCGCGGGTACTCTGGGGCCAACGTCCTGACTTTC. Amino acid sequence: CASSFSIRGYSGANVLTF. V usage is TRBV13 and J usage is TRBJ2-6, with D maybe TRBD2 (5 bases). Trimming took 3 bases from V and 0 from J, leaving 15 bases between them. CDR3 size: 18 residues. Germline V gives CDR1 PRHDT, CDR2 FYEKMQ (reference sequence).

This chain joins TRBV6-1 and TRBJ2-3, with D possibly being TRBD2 (6 bases). Trimming took 6 bases from V and 2 from J, leaving 12 bases between them. Germline V gene sequence: CDR1 MNHNS, CDR2 SASEGT. This CDR3 comprises 14 residues. In DNA, the CDR3 is TGTGCCAGCAGACAGACTAGGGTCACAGATACGCAGTATTTT. It specifies CASRQTRVTDTQYF.

The chain carries TRBV7-9 and TRBJ2-3; 7 nucleotides line up with TRBD1. V gave up 4 bases and J gave up 2 bases; unmatched junction bases: 3. The CDR3 has 14 amino acids. From germline, CDR1 is SEHNR and CDR2 FQNEAQ (reference sequence). In DNA, the CDR3 is TGTGCCAGCAGCTGGGGACAGACCACAGATACGCAGTATTTT. Residues: CASSWGQTTDTQYF.

This clonotype showed up just a few times. CDR3 nucleotides: TGTGCCAGCAGTCCCGTGGTTAGCAATCAGCCCCAGCATTTT. Amino acid sequence: CASSPVVSNQPQHF. The rearrangement uses TRBV12-3 or TRBV12-4 and TRBJ1-5; the D is unclear. V lost 5 bases, J lost 0 bases, and 8 bases lay in between. The CDR3 totals 14 residues.

The table lists this clonotype with a few counts. The V gene is TRBV4-1, the J gene TRBJ2-6; D remains ambiguous. Germline lookup yields CDR1 MGHRA and CDR2 YSYEKL. The CDR3 has 15 residues. Trimming left V 10 bases short and J 0 bases short, with 13 bases between. Here the CDR3 reads CATTEVHSGANVLTF. The CDR3 DNA sequence: TGCGCCACCACCGAGGTTCACTCTGGGGCCAACGTCCTGACTTTC.

The chain links TRBV27 to TRBJ2-3; D gene ambiguous. In germline, CDR1 is MNHEY, CDR2 SMNVEV (reference sequence). The CDR3 covers 12 residues. Trimming removed 5 bases at V and 10 bases at J, with 13 bases between. The CDR3 loop reads CASSTPGSAQYF. The CDR3 DNA is TGTGCCAGCAGTACCCCCGGGTCAGCGCAGTATTTT.

This clonotype was counted only a few times. The chain recombines TRBV4-3 with TRBJ2-3; no firm D call. Germline V gene data show CDR1 as LGHNA and CDR2 as YSLEER. This CDR3 has 16 amino acids. Deletions cut 1 base from V and 0 bases from J, with 11 bases between. CDR3: CASSQAAQTSTDTQYF. DNA of the CDR3: TGCGCCAGCAGCCAAGCGGCTCAGACTAGCACAGATACGCAGTATTTT.

This chain links TRBV27 with TRBJ2-2; the D is unclear. V was pared by 0 bases and J by 6 bases, with 11 bases between. The CDR3 extends over 15 amino acids. The germline CDR1 and CDR2 sequences are MNHEY and SMNVEV (reference sequence). CDR3: CASSLSFEWAGELFF. CDR3 DNA: TGTGCCAGCAGTTTATCGTTTGAATGGGCCGGGGAGCTGTTTTTT.

This clonotype was seen a few times. The genes are TRBV19 and TRBJ2-2; D may be TRBD2 (6 bases). The germline V and J ends were trimmed by 8 bases and 5 bases, with 24 bases remaining between them. In germline, CDR1 is LNHDA, CDR2 SQIVND (reference sequence). CDR3 size: 17 residues. The CDR3, as DNA: TGTGCCAGTTCAAGGGACTCCCCATACCGCGGTACCGGGGAGCTGTTTTTT. Translated: CASSRDSPYRGTGELFF.

This chain uses TRBV3-1 with TRBJ2-1; the D is unclear. Germline CDR1 LGHDT, CDR2 YNNKEL (reference sequence). The CDR3 covers 17 residues. The V and J ends lost 4 bases and 2 bases respectively, with 18 bases between them. In DNA, the CDR3 is TGTGCCAGCAGCCGAGGACCTCCGAATTTCCCCTACAATGAGCAGTTCTTC. Translation gives CASSRGPPNFPYNEQFF.

This clonotype was observed a handful of times. This rearrangement joins TRBV18 to TRBJ1-1; the D gene is possibly TRBD1 (5 bases). The germline V and J ends were trimmed by 0 bases and 1 base, with 9 bases remaining between them. This CDR3 spans 15 amino acids. Germline V CDR1 and CDR2: KGHSH, LQKENI. CDR3: CASSPPGGTNTEAFF. The CDR3 DNA follows: TGTGCCAGCTCACCACCGGGGGGTACGAACACTGAAGCTTTCTTT.

This clonotype was picked up a small number of times. V usage is TRBV7-2 and J usage is TRBJ2-3; a weak D match, TRBD2 (7 bases). The germline V and J ends were trimmed by 5 bases and 7 bases, with 16 bases remaining between them. CDR3 length: 14 amino acids. CDR1 is SGHTA and CDR2 is FQGNSA in the germline V gene. CDR3 sequence (DNA): TGTGCCAGCAGCACTAGGGGGGGCGCCAATACGCAGTATTTT. Residues: CASSTRGGANTQYF.

This clonotype appeared a few times. The chain employs TRBV4-2 and TRBJ2-3, with D perhaps assigned TRBD1 or TRBD2 (5 bases each). The CDR3 runs 15 residues. Germline V CDR1 and CDR2: LGHNA, YNFKEQ. The V and J ends lost 0 bases and 2 bases respectively, with 9 bases between them. The CDR3, as DNA: TGTGCCAGCAGCCAAGAAGGGGACCCCACAGATACGCAGTATTTT. Its translation is CASSQEGDPTDTQYF.

The sample holds one count of this clonotype. The gene calls are TRBV6-2 or TRBV6-3 and TRBJ2-7; 12 bases line up with TRBD2. The CDR3 has 14 residues. J gave up 1 base and V 7 bases, and 2 bases lay outside the gene matches. Germline V gene data show CDR1 as MNHEY and CDR2 as SVGEGT. This CDR3 reads CASNLAGGSYEQYF. The DNA for the CDR3 is TGTGCCAGCAACCTAGCGGGAGGGTCCTACGAGCAGTACTTC.

In this sample, this clonotype turned up once. The chain recombines TRBV12-3 or TRBV12-4 with TRBJ2-3; TRBD2 agrees at 10 bases. With V trimmed by 7 bases and J by 7 bases, 17 bases remained unmatched. This CDR3 has 17 residues. DNA for the CDR3: TGTGCCAGCACTCCCGACGGGACTAGCGCCCTCCAGTATACGCAGTATTTT. Translation: CASTPDGTSALQYTQYF.

This clonotype was seen just once. The chain uses TRBV6-2 or TRBV6-3 and TRBJ2-5, with TRBD2 as a possible D gene (5 bases). CDR1 is MNHEY and CDR2 is SVGEGT in the germline V gene. The CDR3 loop spans 15 amino acids. Trimming took off 2 bases at V and 9 bases at J, with 19 bases between the two ends. The CDR3 sequence: CASSYVVVGAGAQYF. CDR3 bases: TGTGCCAGCAGTTACGTGGTGGTTGGCGCCGGGGCCCAGTACTTC.

This clonotype was found a few times. The chain has TRBV12-3 or TRBV12-4 and TRBJ1-6, with 7 bases identical to TRBD1. The CDR3 totals 13 residues. V lost 6 bases and J lost 7; bases outside the gene matches: 3. As DNA, the CDR3 is TGTGCCAGCAGGGAGACAGGGAATTCACCCCTCCACTTT. This gives the protein CASRETGNSPLHF.

This clonotype has more than one count but fewer than ten. The chain has TRBV7-2 and TRBJ2-2, with a possible D match to TRBD2 (6 bases). Germline CDR1 and CDR2: SGHTA and FQGNSA. CDR3 length: 15 residues. V lost 5 bases and J 5 bases, leaving 15 bases between the germline ends. CDR3 sequence (DNA): TGTGCCAGCAGCGCTACCGGAGGGTGGACCGGGGAGCTGTTTTTT. As protein: CASSATGGWTGELFF.

This clonotype was counted between two and nine times. The V gene is TRBV5-1, the J gene TRBJ1-4; weak D call: TRBD1 (5 bases). Germline assignment: CDR1 SGHRS and CDR2 YFSETQ. With 0 bases removed from V and 8 bases from J, the gap between germline ends came to 14 bases. There are 15 residues in the CDR3. The CDR3 coding sequence is TGCGCCAGCAGCTTGGCCGGGGGTACGCAGGAAAAACTGTTTTTT. Protein: CASSLAGGTQEKLFF. Based on the CDR3 plus reference TRBV5-1 and TRBJ1-4, the full variable domain is KAGVTQTPRYLIKTRGQQVTLSCSPISGHRSVSWYQQTPGQGLQFLFEYFSETQRNKGNFPGRFSGRQFSNSRSEMNVSTLELGDSALYLCASSLAGGTQEKLFFGSGTQLSVL.

A few counts support this clonotype. The rearrangement links TRBV28 to TRBJ2-1; 8 bases are a match to TRBD2. Germline lookup yields CDR1 MDHEN and CDR2 SYDVKM. There are 14 residues in the CDR3. V shed 10 bases and J 0 bases; nucleotides not matched to a gene: 5. The CDR3 DNA reads TGTGCCAACAGCGGGAGTAACTCCTACAATGAGCAGTTCTTC. Translation: CANSGSNSYNEQFF.

The chain recombines TRBV7-9 with TRBJ2-5; maybe TRBD1 (6 bases). V was clipped by 2 bases and J by 0 bases, with 13 bases between them. CDR3 length: 16 residues. CDR1 SEHNR and CDR2 FQNEAQ come from the germline V gene (reference sequence). Here the CDR3 DNA reads TGTGCCAGCAGCTTATGGGGGCGAGGGTACCAAGAGACCCAGTACTTC. Its protein is CASSLWGRGYQETQYF. Supplemented by reference TRBV7-9 and TRBJ2-5, the full variable domain reads DTGVSQNPRHKITKRGQNVTFRCDPISEHNRLYWYRQTLGQGPEFLTYFQNEAQLEKSRLLSDRFSAERPKGSFSTLEIQRTEQGDSAMYLCASSLWGRGYQETQYFGPGTRLLVL.

In this sample, this clonotype turned up many times. The chain has TRBV5-5 and TRBJ2-3; D not certain. Germline lookup yields CDR1 SGHKS and CDR2 YYEKEE (reference sequence). There are 14 residues in the CDR3. The V and J ends lost 0 bases and 2 bases respectively, with 7 bases between them. The CDR3 loop is CASSLDRNTDTQYF. The CDR3 DNA reads TGTGCCAGCAGCTTGGATAGGAACACAGATACGCAGTATTTT.

The J gene is TRBJ2-7, the V gene TRBV25-1; maybe TRBD2 (5 bases). The CDR3 totals 14 residues. Germline loops: CDR1 MGHDK, CDR2 SYGVNS. Trimming removed 1 base at V and 7 bases at J, with 14 bases between. The CDR3 DNA reads TGTGCCAGCAGTGAATCTGGCGGGTTTAATGAGCAGTACTTC. It specifies CASSESGGFNEQYF.

This clonotype was detected ten times or more. J is TRBJ1-1 and V is TRBV3-1; weak D call: TRBD1 (6 bases). CDR3 size: 14 residues. Germline-derived CDR1 and CDR2 are LGHDT and YNNKEL (reference sequence). V lost 0 bases to trimming and J lost 11 bases, with 16 bases between them. CDR3: CASSQDLWGAGAFF. CDR3 nucleotide sequence: TGTGCCAGCAGCCAAGATCTATGGGGGGCAGGGGCTTTCTTT.

This clonotype turned up a few times. This chain uses TRBV5-1 with TRBJ1-1; D ambiguous. This CDR3 contains 15 residues. Germline V gives CDR1 SGHRS, CDR2 YFSETQ. Trimming shortened V by 4 bases and J by 1 base, and 14 bases separated the two germline ends. In DNA, the CDR3 is TGCGCCAGCAGCCTAGACCTGGGTACGAACACTGAAGCTTTCTTT. Translated, it gives CASSLDLGTNTEAFF.

A few counts support this clonotype. CDR3 nucleotides: TGCAGCGTTGAGGCAGTTGGGACCTTACGCAATCAGCCCCAGCATTTT. This gives the protein CSVEAVGTLRNQPQHF. The V and J genes are TRBV29-1 and TRBJ1-5, with a possible D match to TRBD1 (5 bases). V was trimmed by 3 bases and J by 2 bases, leaving 17 bases between them. The CDR3 is made up of 16 amino acids. CDR1 is SQVTM, CDR2 ANQGSEA, per germline.